These 31 T cell receptor beta chains came from one sample sequenced in a study of blood T cell repertoires in COVID-19. Sequencing used immunoSEQ multiplex PCR; TCRdb keeps in-frame clones, though not all of them. The sample contains about 200,000 clones, around 84% of which appear only once. The sequenced sample consisted of peripheral blood. The receptors derive from a woman aged 80 or over with acute or convalescent COVID-19.

The DNA for the CDR3 is TGTGCCAGCAGCCAAAGCGAGGGCGGCGAGCAGTACTTC. Amino acid sequence: CASSQSEGGEQYF. This rearrangement joins TRBV12-3 or TRBV12-4 to TRBJ2-7, with D tentatively TRBD2 (5 bases). Between the trimmed V and J ends, which lost 6 bases and 6 bases, there was a span of 15 bases. The CDR3 runs to 13 residues.

The J gene is TRBJ2-1, the V gene TRBV7-2; TRBD2 matches at 13 bases. J lost 1 base, V lost 10 bases, and 4 bases had no gene match. This CDR3 has 15 residues. Germline V CDR1 and CDR2: SGHTA, FQGNSA. The CDR3 sequence: CATLAGGLSYNEQFF. CDR3 DNA sequence: TGTGCCACACTAGCGGGAGGGTTGTCCTACAATGAGCAGTTCTTC.

This clone has just one count. The chain combines TRBV15 with TRBJ2-1, with 7 positions matching TRBD2. V lost 0 bases to trimming and J lost 5 bases; unmatched junction nucleotides: 4. Per germline, CDR1 LNHNV and CDR2 YYDKDF (reference sequence). The CDR3 totals 15 residues. The DNA for the CDR3 is TGTGCCACCAGCAGAGACGGAGCGGGAAACAATGAGCAGTTCTTC. Its protein product is CATSRDGAGNNEQFF.

This clone was seen just once. This chain connects TRBV5-1 to TRBJ2-3; D is uncertain. The CDR3 runs to 15 residues. Trimming pared 0 bases from V and 3 bases from J, leaving 11 bases between. The germline gives CDR1 SGHRS, CDR2 YFSETQ. CDR3 loop: CASSLEGAPTDTQYF. CDR3 nucleotide sequence: TGCGCCAGCAGCTTGGAAGGAGCGCCAACAGATACGCAGTATTTT.

The chain joins TRBV18 to TRBJ1-2; 7 bases agree with TRBD1. Looked up from germline, CDR1 is KGHSH and CDR2 is LQKENI. CDR3 length: 15 residues. V shed 2 bases and J 0 bases; nucleotides not matched to a gene: 3. CDR3 loop: CASSPSTGANYGYTF. In nucleotides, the CDR3 is TGTGCCAGCTCACCAAGCACAGGGGCTAACTATGGCTACACCTTC.

This rearrangement joins TRBV5-1 to TRBJ2-1, with D possibly TRBD2 on 5 matching bases. The germline gives CDR1 SGHRS, CDR2 YFSETQ. Trimming cost V 1 base and J 2 bases, with 10 bases left between them. This CDR3 has 15 amino acids. In nucleotides, the CDR3 is TGCGCCAGCAGCTTGACGGGAACCCCCTACAATGAGCAGTTCTTC. Residues: CASSLTGTPYNEQFF. Full variable domain (rest looked up from reference TRBV5-1 and TRBJ2-1): KAGVTQTPRYLIKTRGQQVTLSCSPISGHRSVSWYQQTPGQGLQFLFEYFSETQRNKGNFPGRFSGRQFSNSRSEMNVSTLELGDSALYLCASSLTGTPYNEQFFGPGTRLTVL.

This chain joins TRBV6-6 and TRBJ2-7; D unclear. CDR1 is MNHNY and CDR2 is SVGAGI in the germline V gene (reference sequence). V was trimmed by 5 bases and J by 1 base, leaving 6 bases between them. The CDR3 length is 12 residues. Written as DNA, the CDR3 is TGTGCCAGCAGTCGGCAGTCCTACGAGCAGTACTTC. Encoded protein: CASSRQSYEQYF.

In its sample, this clone was seen a few times. The chain is built from TRBV5-1 and TRBJ1-5; unclear D gene. V was trimmed by 0 bases and J by 4 bases, leaving 11 bases between them. CDR1 and CDR2 (germline): SGHRS, YFSETQ. The CDR3 totals 15 residues. CDR3: CASSLAGDRNQPQHF. Here the CDR3 DNA reads TGCGCCAGCAGCTTGGCGGGTGATAGGAATCAGCCCCAGCATTTT.

The CDR3, as DNA: TGTGCCAGCAGCGTCACTAGTCCCGGGGAGCTGTTTTTT. It codes for CASSVTSPGELFF. The chain recombines TRBV7-2 with TRBJ2-2; a weak D match, TRBD2 (5 bases). Trimming cost V 5 bases and J 6 bases, with 10 bases left between them. Per the germline V gene, CDR1 is SGHTA and CDR2 is FQGNSA. The CDR3 extends over 13 amino acids.

This clone appeared a single time. This chain uses TRBV20-1 with TRBJ1-4; D might be TRBD1 (5 bases). In germline, CDR1 is DFQATT, CDR2 SNEGSKA (reference sequence). The CDR3 has 15 amino acids. Trimming took 3 bases from V and 2 from J, leaving 13 bases between them. CDR3 DNA sequence: TGCAGTGCTAGTATCGGAAGGGGCACTAATGAAAAACTGTTTTTT. Protein product: CSASIGRGTNEKLFF.

J is TRBJ1-4 and V is TRBV9; the match to TRBD1 covers 9 bases. Germline trimming cut 6 bases from V and 8 bases from J; bases unmatched to any gene: 8. CDR1 SGDLS and CDR2 YYNGEE come from the germline V gene. The CDR3 contains 14 residues. The DNA for the CDR3 is TGTGCCAGCAACCTACAGGGGGCGGGGGAAAAACTGTTTTTT. This codes for CASNLQGAGEKLFF.

This clone was detected a few times. The J gene is TRBJ2-7, the V gene TRBV7-8, with TRBD1 as a possible D gene (6 bases). Deletions cut 6 bases from V and 0 bases from J, with 12 bases between. The CDR3 loop spans 14 amino acids. Germline CDR1 and CDR2: SGHVS and FQNEAQ. The CDR3 nucleotides read TGTGCCAGCAGTAAACGGGACACCTCCTACGAGCAGTACTTC. This codes for CASSKRDTSYEQYF. Full variable domain (remainder filled in from reference TRBV7-8 and TRBJ2-7): GAGVSQSPRYKVAKRGQDVALRCDPISGHVSLFWYQQALGQGPEFLTYFQNEAQLDKSGLPSDRFFAERPEGSVSTLKIQRTQQEDSAVYLCASSKRDTSYEQYFGPGTRLTVT.

The gene calls are TRBV19 and TRBJ1-3; maybe TRBD1 (5 bases). Germline CDR1 LNHDA, CDR2 SQIVND (reference sequence). Trimming shortened V by 5 bases and J by 2 bases, and 16 bases separated the two germline ends. The CDR3 covers 16 residues. CDR3 loop: CASSPRGGGAGNTIYF. CDR3 DNA: TGTGCCAGTAGTCCCCGTGGCGGGGGAGCTGGAAACACCATATATTTT.

The chain uses TRBV21-1 and TRBJ1-4; the table's D call, TRBD1, has no DNA check behind it. TRBV21-1 is given as a pseudogene. This CDR3 has 15 residues. CDR3 bases: TGTGCCAGCAGCAAAGTTGAGGGGGTGTGTGAAAAACTGTTTTTT. Translation gives CASSKVEGVCEKLFF.

The V gene is TRBV28, the J gene TRBJ2-7; 9 bases are a match to TRBD1. Germline-derived CDR1 and CDR2 are MDHEN and SYDVKM. J lost 6 bases, V lost 7 bases, and 4 bases had no gene match. The CDR3 is 12 amino acids. The CDR3 loop reads CASTGQGREQYF. The CDR3, as DNA: TGTGCCAGCACGGGACAGGGACGCGAGCAGTACTTC.

The rearrangement joins TRBV5-4 to TRBJ1-1; 11 nucleotides line up with TRBD1. Germline V CDR1 and CDR2: SGHNT, YYREEE (reference sequence). This CDR3 contains 13 residues. After removal of 4 bases from V and 11 bases from J, the junction contained 7 bases not matched to a gene. The chain's CDR3 is CASSPGQGVRAFF. The CDR3 DNA reads as TGTGCCAGCAGCCCGGGACAGGGGGTGAGGGCTTTCTTT.

The chain carries TRBV9 and TRBJ2-7; no reliable D call. This CDR3 region has 12 residues. Germline-derived CDR1 and CDR2 are SGDLS and YYNGEE. Trimming took 0 bases from V and 4 from J, leaving 5 bases between them. The CDR3 reads CASSVDGYEQYF. Here the CDR3 DNA reads TGTGCCAGCAGCGTAGACGGGTACGAGCAGTACTTC.

The chain couples TRBV28 to TRBJ2-1, with D unresolved. Germline V lookup: CDR1 MDHEN, CDR2 SYDVKM. Trimming cost V 6 bases and J 2 bases, with 17 bases left between them. The CDR3 runs 16 residues. In nucleotides, the CDR3 is TGTGCCAGCAGCTCAACTTCCGGTAAAACCTACAATGAGCAGTTCTTC. Its translation: CASSSTSGKTYNEQFF.

The chain uses TRBV29-1 and TRBJ1-1; D gene unclear. This CDR3 is built from 11 residues. V was trimmed by 1 base and J by 10 bases, leaving 10 bases between them. Germline V CDR1 and CDR2: SQVTM, ANQGSEA. CDR3 sequence: CSVEGREGAFF. DNA of the CDR3: TGCAGCGTTGAAGGAAGAGAGGGAGCTTTCTTT.

The CDR3 here is CASSNRGSNTEAFF. DNA of the CDR3: TGTGCCAGTAGTAACAGGGGCTCGAACACTGAAGCTTTCTTT. The chain has TRBV19 and TRBJ1-1; TRBD1 matches 7 bases. V was pared by 4 bases and J by 1 base, with 3 bases of the junction left unmatched. CDR1 is LNHDA, CDR2 SQIVND, per germline (reference sequence). There are 14 residues in the CDR3.

The chain recombines TRBV6-1 with TRBJ1-2; 7 positions agree with TRBD1. The CDR3 covers 14 residues. Germline V gene sequence: CDR1 MNHNS, CDR2 SASEGT. J was trimmed by 4 bases and V by 1 base; bases with no gene match: 3. DNA of the CDR3: TGTGCCAGCAGTGAAGTAGCAGGGGGCTATGGCTACACCTTC. This sequence encodes CASSEVAGGYGYTF.

The gene calls are TRBV18 and TRBJ2-3; the match to TRBD1 covers 8 bases. Germline V gene data show CDR1 as KGHSH and CDR2 as LQKENI. Trimming cost V 5 bases and J 3 bases; bases outside gene matches: 4. The CDR3 sequence is 14 residues long. CDR3 bases: TGTGCCAGCTCAGGACAGGGAATGACAGATACGCAGTATTTT. Residues: CASSGQGMTDTQYF.

V is TRBV15 and J is TRBJ2-3, with 11 bases matching TRBD2. The germline CDR1 and CDR2 sequences are LNHNV and YYDKDF (reference sequence). This CDR3 spans 15 amino acids. The trim removed 0 bases at V and 11 bases at J, leaving 7 bases unmatched. Here the CDR3 DNA reads TGTGCCACCAGCAGAGATCTGGCTAGCGGGGGGAGGCAGTATTTT. As protein: CATSRDLASGGRQYF.

V is TRBV7-2 and J is TRBJ2-3, with 9 bases that match TRBD2. The CDR3 contains 15 residues. The J segment lost 5 bases and the V segment lost 3 bases, leaving 6 bases of the junction unmatched. Germline CDR1 SGHTA, CDR2 FQGNSA. For the CDR3, the DNA is TGTGCCAGCAGCTTGGTAGCGGGAGACAGAGATACGCAGTATTTT. Translation gives CASSLVAGDRDTQYF.

This clone turned up a few times. The rearrangement joins TRBV11-2 to TRBJ2-5, with unresolved D. V lost 5 bases, J lost 5 bases, and 12 bases lay in between. Per germline, CDR1 SGHAT and CDR2 FQNNGV. This CDR3 has 13 amino acids. CDR3 sequence: CASSRVHTETQYF. The DNA for the CDR3 is TGTGCCAGCAGCCGCGTTCATACGGAGACCCAGTACTTC. Variable domain in full (rest from reference TRBV11-2 and TRBJ2-5): EAGVAQSPRYKIIEKRQSVAFWCNPISGHATLYWYQQILGQGPKLLIQFQNNGVVDDSQLPKDRFSAERLKGVDSTLKIQPAKLEDSAVYLCASSRVHTETQYFGPGTRLLVL.

V is TRBV7-2 and J is TRBJ1-2; 7 nucleotides line up with TRBD1. V was clipped by 1 base and J by 8 bases; unmatched bases: 7. The CDR3 is 14 residues long. Germline values: CDR1 SGHTA, CDR2 FQGNSA. This chain's CDR3 is CASSLEQGLGGYTF. The DNA for the CDR3 is TGTGCCAGCAGCTTAGAACAGGGGCTGGGGGGCTACACCTTC.

The V gene is TRBV6-5, the J gene TRBJ2-7; D perhaps matches TRBD2 (6 bases). The CDR3 runs to 15 residues. V was pared by 0 bases and J by 3 bases, with 12 bases between. The germline gives CDR1 MNHEY, CDR2 SVGAGI. The CDR3 region is CASSYSGTRNYEQYF. The CDR3 bases are TGTGCCAGCAGTTACTCCGGGACTCGTAACTACGAGCAGTACTTC.

The chain carries TRBV6-5 and TRBJ1-2; 7 bases align to TRBD1. The CDR3 consists of 12 residues. Germline values: CDR1 MNHEY, CDR2 SVGAGI. Unmatched junction bases numbered 5, after V lost 7 bases and J lost 6 bases. Here the CDR3 reads CASTVQGHGYTF. Here the CDR3 DNA reads TGTGCCAGCACCGTACAGGGGCATGGCTACACCTTC.

The chain combines TRBV6-5 with TRBJ2-5, with D tentatively TRBD1 (6 bases). This CDR3 spans 16 amino acids. From germline, CDR1 is MNHEY and CDR2 SVGAGI. V was cut by 3 bases and J by 0 bases, with 14 bases left in between. The CDR3 region has the DNA TGTGCCAGCAGTTATTCGTGGACAGTCTACCAAGAGACCCAGTACTTC. Its protein is CASSYSWTVYQETQYF.

This clone was counted at least ten times. The V gene is TRBV19, the J gene TRBJ1-5; 8 bases line up with TRBD1. This CDR3 is built from 14 residues. The V gene end was trimmed by 10 bases and the J gene end by 10 bases; junction bases not matched to a gene: 15. Germline values: CDR1 LNHDA, CDR2 SQIVND (reference sequence). DNA for the CDR3: TGTGCCACCACAGACAGGGGCCGTGACAGTCCCCAGCATTTT. Its protein product is CATTDRGRDSPQHF.

The J gene is TRBJ1-4, the V gene TRBV18, with 7 nucleotides matching TRBD1. The length of the CDR3 is 14 residues. The V segment lost 1 base and the J segment 7 bases; nucleotides outside the gene matches: 3. Germline V CDR1 and CDR2: KGHSH, LQKENI. CDR3: CASSPRDSGEKLFF. The CDR3, as DNA: TGTGCCAGCTCACCACGGGACAGTGGTGAAAAACTGTTTTTT. Using reference TRBV18 and TRBJ1-4 for the parts outside the CDR3, the full variable domain is NAGVMQNPRHLVRRRGQEARLRCSPMKGHSHVYWYRQLPEEGLKFMVYLQKENIIDESGMPKERFSAEFPKEGPSILRIQQVVRGDSAAYFCASSPRDSGEKLFFGSGTQLSVL.